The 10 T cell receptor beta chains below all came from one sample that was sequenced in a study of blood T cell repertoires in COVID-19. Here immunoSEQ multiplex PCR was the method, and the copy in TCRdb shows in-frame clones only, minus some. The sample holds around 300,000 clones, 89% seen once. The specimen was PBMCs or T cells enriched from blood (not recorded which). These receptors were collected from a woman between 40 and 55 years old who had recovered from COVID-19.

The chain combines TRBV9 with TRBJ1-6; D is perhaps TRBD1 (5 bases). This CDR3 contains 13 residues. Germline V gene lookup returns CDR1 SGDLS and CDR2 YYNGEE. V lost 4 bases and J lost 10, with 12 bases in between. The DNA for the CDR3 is TGTGCCAGCAGCAAGGACACCGGGTCACCCCTCCACTTT. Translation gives CASSKDTGSPLHF.

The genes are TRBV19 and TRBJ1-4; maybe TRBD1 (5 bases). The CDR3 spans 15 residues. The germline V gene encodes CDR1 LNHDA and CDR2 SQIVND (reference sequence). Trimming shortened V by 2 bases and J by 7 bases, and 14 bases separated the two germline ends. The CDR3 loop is CASSISGERSEKLFF. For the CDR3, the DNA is TGTGCCAGTAGTATATCGGGGGAGCGTAGTGAAAAACTGTTTTTT.

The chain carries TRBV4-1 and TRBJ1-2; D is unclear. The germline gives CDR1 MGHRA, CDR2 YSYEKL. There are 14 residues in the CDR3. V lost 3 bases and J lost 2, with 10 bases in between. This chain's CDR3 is CASSHREANYGYTF. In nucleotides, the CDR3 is TGCGCCAGCAGCCATCGGGAGGCCAACTATGGCTACACCTTC.

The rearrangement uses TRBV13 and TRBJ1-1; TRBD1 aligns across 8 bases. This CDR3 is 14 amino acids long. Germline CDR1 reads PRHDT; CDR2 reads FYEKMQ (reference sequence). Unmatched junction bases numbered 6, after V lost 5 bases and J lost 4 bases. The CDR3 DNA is TGTGCCAGCAGCACGGACAGGGAAGTCACTGAAGCTTTCTTT. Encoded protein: CASSTDREVTEAFF. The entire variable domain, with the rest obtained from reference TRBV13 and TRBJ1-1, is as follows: AAGVIQSPRHLIKEKRETATLKCYPIPRHDTVYWYQQGPGQDPQFLISFYEKMQSDKGSIPDRFSAQQFSDYHSELNMSSLELGDSALYFCASSTDREVTEAFFGQGTRLTVV.

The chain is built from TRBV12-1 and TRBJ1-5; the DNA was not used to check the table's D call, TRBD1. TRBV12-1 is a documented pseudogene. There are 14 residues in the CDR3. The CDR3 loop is CASSPGQGTQPQHF. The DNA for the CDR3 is TGTGCCAGCAGCCCCGGACAGGGTACTCAGCCCCAGCATTTT.

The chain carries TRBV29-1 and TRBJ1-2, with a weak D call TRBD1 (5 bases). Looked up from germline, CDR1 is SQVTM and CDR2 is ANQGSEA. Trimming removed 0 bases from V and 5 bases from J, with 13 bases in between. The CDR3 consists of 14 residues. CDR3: CSVEDRGVRYGYTF. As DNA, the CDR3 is TGCAGCGTTGAAGATCGGGGGGTTCGGTATGGCTACACCTTC.

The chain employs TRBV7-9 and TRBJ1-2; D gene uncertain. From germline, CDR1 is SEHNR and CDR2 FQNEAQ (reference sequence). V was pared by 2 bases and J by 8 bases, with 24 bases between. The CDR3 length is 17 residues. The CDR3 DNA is TGTGCCAGCAGCTTATTTTTTGGCACGGAGCCGGTCGGCGGCTACACCTTC. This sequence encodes CASSLFFGTEPVGGYTF.

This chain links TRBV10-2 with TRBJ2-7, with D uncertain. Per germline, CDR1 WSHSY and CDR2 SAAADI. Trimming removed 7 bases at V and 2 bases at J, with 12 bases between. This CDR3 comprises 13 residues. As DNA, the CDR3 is TGCGCCAGCAAGATGACTGAAACCTACGAGCAGTACTTC. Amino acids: CASKMTETYEQYF.

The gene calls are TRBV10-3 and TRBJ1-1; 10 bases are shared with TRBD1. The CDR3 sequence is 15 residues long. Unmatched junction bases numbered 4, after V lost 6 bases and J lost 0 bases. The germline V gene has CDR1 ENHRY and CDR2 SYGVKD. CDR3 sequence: CAIRGTGALNTEAFF. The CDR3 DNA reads TGTGCCATCAGAGGGACAGGGGCGCTGAACACTGAAGCTTTCTTT.

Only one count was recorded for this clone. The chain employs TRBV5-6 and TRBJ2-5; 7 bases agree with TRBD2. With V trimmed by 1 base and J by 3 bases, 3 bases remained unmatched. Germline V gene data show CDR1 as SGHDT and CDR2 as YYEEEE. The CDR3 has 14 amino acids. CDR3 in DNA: TGTGCCAGCAGCTTGTCTGGGACTAAAGAGACCCAGTACTTC. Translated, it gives CASSLSGTKETQYF.